The 32 T cell receptor beta chains listed next were all sequenced from one sample in a study of T cell changes during pregnancy in multiple sclerosis. Profiling relied on immunoSEQ multiplex PCR, and the TCRdb table lists in-frame clones only, not all of them. The sample shows around 69,000 clones, more than 80% of them seen only once. Material: peripheral blood, obtained in the third trimester of pregnancy. These receptors originate from a female donor with multiple sclerosis, enrolled in a pregnancy study.

The chain links TRBV30 to TRBJ2-2, with TRBD1 matching over 8 bases. The CDR3 has 12 residues. V lost 4 bases and J lost 7; bases outside the gene matches: 2. CDR1 and CDR2 (germline): GTSNPN, SVGIG (reference sequence). The CDR3 region has the DNA TGTGCCTGGAAGACAGGGGTCGGGGAGCTGTTTTTT. Translating it yields CAWKTGVGELFF.

The chain has TRBV2 and TRBJ1-2, with TRBD1 as a possible D gene (5 bases). CDR1 and CDR2 from the germline V gene are SNHLY and FYNNEI. This CDR3 is built from 13 residues. The ends were cut back, 3 bases at V and 3 bases at J, with 8 bases in the middle. The CDR3 DNA is TGTGCCAGCAGTGAGGGGGAGGACTATGGCTACACCTTC. Translation: CASSEGEDYGYTF. The whole variable domain, filled in from reference TRBV2 and TRBJ1-2, reads EPEVTQTPSHQVTQMGQEVILRCVPISNHLYFYWYRQILGQKVEFLVSFYNNEISEKSEIFDDQFSVERPDGSNFTLKIRSTKLEDSAMYFCASSEGEDYGYTFGSGTRLTVV.

There are a few counts of this clone. The chain has TRBV19 and TRBJ2-7, with TRBD1 identical over 9 bases. V trimming: 3 bases; J trimming: 4 bases; junction bases outside the gene matches: 4. Germline values: CDR1 LNHDA, CDR2 SQIVND (reference sequence). CDR3 size: 14 residues. CDR3 protein: CASSMGQGGYEQYF. For the CDR3, the DNA is TGTGCCAGTAGTATGGGACAGGGAGGATACGAGCAGTACTTC.

V usage is TRBV25-1 and J usage is TRBJ1-1, with 7 bases fitting TRBD1. Germline CDR1 MGHDK, CDR2 SYGVNS. The CDR3 runs to 13 residues. The J segment lost 5 bases and the V segment lost 5 bases, leaving 5 bases of the junction unmatched. CDR3 protein: CASSPGGRTEAFF. For the CDR3, the DNA is TGTGCCAGCAGTCCAGGGGGTCGGACTGAAGCTTTCTTT.

The chain uses TRBV6-6 and TRBJ2-1; D possibly corresponds to TRBD1 (6 bases). CDR3 length: 16 amino acids. Germline CDR1 MNHNY, CDR2 SVGAGI (reference sequence). The ends were cut back, 0 bases at V and 14 bases at J, with 23 bases in the middle. CDR3 coding DNA: TGTGCCAGCAGTTACTCGATTGTGTGGGGGAAGACAGGCGAGTTCTTC. Residues: CASSYSIVWGKTGEFF.

The chain links TRBV25-1 to TRBJ2-5; D perhaps matches TRBD1 (6 bases). The V and J ends lost 5 bases and 4 bases respectively, with 17 bases between them. Germline lookup yields CDR1 MGHDK and CDR2 SYGVNS. The CDR3 totals 15 residues. The DNA of the CDR3 is TGTGCCAGCAGTCGACCAGGGGATAACGGAGAGACCCAGTACTTC. Protein product: CASSRPGDNGETQYF.

The gene calls are TRBV6-6 and TRBJ2-1; D is uncertain. Trimming took 3 bases from V and 6 from J, leaving 6 bases between them. Germline V lookup: CDR1 MNHNY, CDR2 SVGAGI (reference sequence). The CDR3 sequence is 12 residues long. The CDR3 DNA is TGTGCCAGCAGTTATACGAGCAATGAGCAGTTCTTC. It codes for CASSYTSNEQFF.

V gene TRBV5-1 combines with J gene TRBJ2-2; D unclear. Germline CDR1 reads SGHRS; CDR2 reads YFSETQ. CDR3 size: 13 residues. Deletions cut 5 bases from V and 7 bases from J, with 12 bases between. As DNA, the CDR3 is TGCGCCAGCAGACCAGCGAGGAACGGGGAGCTGTTTTTT. This sequence encodes CASRPARNGELFF.

This chain links TRBV13 with TRBJ1-3; 7 bases match TRBD1. The CDR3 runs 18 residues. V lost 2 bases and J lost 0; bases outside the gene matches: 10. The germline V gene has CDR1 PRHDT and CDR2 FYEKMQ (reference sequence). The chain's CDR3 is CASSLKRQGGSSGNTIYF. The CDR3 DNA follows: TGTGCCAGCAGCTTAAAACGACAGGGAGGAAGCTCTGGAAACACCATATATTTT.

V and J are TRBV15 and TRBJ1-1; D is perhaps TRBD1 (6 bases). The germline gives CDR1 LNHNV, CDR2 YYDKDF (reference sequence). V shed 2 bases and J shed 1 base, with 11 bases lying between them. The CDR3 runs 15 residues. CDR3 sequence: CATSRNRDGNTEAFF. The CDR3 bases are TGTGCCACCAGCAGAAACAGGGATGGGAACACTGAAGCTTTCTTT.

CDR3 sequence reads: CASSQIRGNEKLFF. In DNA, the CDR3 is TGTGCCAGCAGCCAGATAAGGGGAAATGAAAAACTGTTTTTT. The V call is TRBV7-9, the J call TRBJ1-4; tentative D call: TRBD1 (5 bases). CDR1 is SEHNR and CDR2 is FQNEAQ in the germline V gene (reference sequence). Trimming stripped 5 bases from V and 5 bases from J, with 12 bases between. The length of the CDR3 is 14 residues.

J is TRBJ2-1 and V is TRBV5-1; tentatively, D is TRBD1 (5 bases). Germline V CDR1 and CDR2: SGHRS, YFSETQ. The CDR3 runs to 15 residues. Trimming left V 3 bases short and J 0 bases short, with 10 bases between. The CDR3 nucleotides read TGCGCCAGCAGCTCAGGGTTAAGCTCCTACAATGAGCAGTTCTTC. Translated: CASSSGLSSYNEQFF.

V is TRBV19 and J is TRBJ2-7; 10 positions match TRBD2. V shed 4 bases and J 3 bases; nucleotides not matched to a gene: 6. Germline assignment: CDR1 LNHDA and CDR2 SQIVND (reference sequence). The CDR3 has 15 residues. CDR3 coding DNA: TGTGCCAGTAGTACCCTAGCGGGAGCAGTCTACGAGCAGTACTTC. Translating it yields CASSTLAGAVYEQYF. The complete variable domain, with remaining parts taken from reference TRBV19 and TRBJ2-7, reads DGGITQSPKYLFRKEGQNVTLSCEQNLNHDAMYWYRQDPGQGLRLIYYSQIVNDFQKGDIAEGYSVSREKKESFPLTVTSAQKNPTAFYLCASSTLAGAVYEQYFGPGTRLTVT.

The chain recombines TRBV27 with TRBJ2-3, with TRBD1 as a possible D gene (5 bases). Looked up from germline, CDR1 is MNHEY and CDR2 is SMNVEV (reference sequence). The CDR3 extends over 14 amino acids. V was cut by 5 bases and J by 1 base, with 10 bases left in between. The chain's CDR3 is CASSPLTGTDTQYF. CDR3 DNA sequence: TGTGCCAGCAGTCCCTTGACAGGCACAGATACGCAGTATTTT.

The rearrangement uses TRBV5-1 and TRBJ1-3; no clear D. CDR1 is SGHRS, CDR2 YFSETQ, per germline. This CDR3 comprises 15 residues. V lost 5 bases and J 0 bases, leaving 12 bases between the germline ends. CDR3 residues: CASSNRPDSGNTIYF. The CDR3 DNA reads TGCGCCAGCAGTAACAGACCGGACTCTGGAAACACCATATATTTT.

The V gene is TRBV6-1, the J gene TRBJ1-5, with 8 positions matching TRBD1. V lost 4 bases and J lost 5; bases outside the gene matches: 13. Looked up from germline, CDR1 is MNHNS and CDR2 is SASEGT. This CDR3 contains 17 residues. This chain's CDR3 is CASSVYPRDRRYQPQHF. CDR3 bases: TGTGCCAGCAGTGTATACCCCCGGGACAGGAGATATCAGCCCCAGCATTTT.

This rearrangement joins TRBV7-9 to TRBJ2-5; 7 nucleotides line up with TRBD2. The CDR3 is 18 residues long. With V trimmed by 8 bases and J by 5 bases, 23 bases remained unmatched. Germline assignment: CDR1 SEHNR and CDR2 FQNEAQ (reference sequence). Written as DNA, the CDR3 is TGTGCCAGCCCACCTTATTACCCACCCCAGGTGGGAGGGGAGACCCAGTACTTC. Protein sequence: CASPPYYPPQVGGETQYF.

V gene TRBV28 combines with J gene TRBJ2-5, with 8 nucleotides matching TRBD2. V lost 4 bases to trimming and J lost 4 bases; unmatched junction nucleotides: 2. CDR3 length: 13 amino acids. The germline CDR1 and CDR2 sequences are MDHEN and SYDVKM. The CDR3 DNA is TGTGCCAGCAGTTCGGGGGGGCGAGAGACCCAGTACTTC. It encodes CASSSGGRETQYF.

This clone appeared once. The chain links TRBV11-2 to TRBJ1-1, with a possible D match to TRBD1 (5 bases). The CDR3 runs to 13 residues. Germline CDR1 is SGHAT and CDR2 is FQNNGV. The ends were cut back, 4 bases at V and 2 bases at J, with 8 bases in the middle. The CDR3 DNA follows: TGTGCCAGCAGCTCACAGGTAAACACTGAAGCTTTCTTT. Translating it yields CASSSQVNTEAFF.

The rearrangement uses TRBV2 and TRBJ1-2, with 10 bases aligning to TRBD1. Germline V CDR1 and CDR2: SNHLY, FYNNEI. This CDR3 region has 14 residues. Trimming cost V 4 bases and J 4 bases; bases outside gene matches: 3. The CDR3 nucleotides read TGTGCCAGCAGTGGGGACAGGGGAAGCTATGGCTACACCTTC. This translates into CASSGDRGSYGYTF.

The chain combines TRBV7-2 with TRBJ2-7; D gene uncertain. The germline V gene encodes CDR1 SGHTA and CDR2 FQGNSA. V lost 5 bases and J lost 2, with 4 bases in between. The CDR3 runs to 11 residues. In nucleotides, the CDR3 is TGTGCCAGCAGCACAACCTACGAGCAGTACTTC. It codes for CASSTTYEQYF.

V usage is TRBV15 and J usage is TRBJ1-3; perhaps TRBD1 as D (5 bases). This CDR3 comprises 16 residues. Germline V lookup: CDR1 LNHNV, CDR2 YYDKDF (reference sequence). V dropped 0 bases and J dropped 0 bases, with 9 bases sitting between them. The CDR3 region is CATSREQANSGNTIYF. Written as DNA, the CDR3 is TGTGCCACCAGCAGAGAACAGGCCAACTCTGGAAACACCATATATTTT.

The DNA for the CDR3 is TGTGCCAGCAGATCCGACAGGCAAGCAACTAATGAAAAACTGTTTTTT. Protein sequence: CASRSDRQATNEKLFF. The rearrangement links TRBV5-4 to TRBJ1-4; perhaps TRBD1 as D (6 bases). Between the trimmed V and J ends, which lost 5 bases and 0 bases, there was a span of 14 bases. CDR1 SGHNT and CDR2 YYREEE come from the germline V gene (reference sequence). The CDR3 consists of 16 residues.

The J gene is TRBJ1-1, the V gene TRBV27, with 9 bases that match TRBD1. This CDR3 is built from 15 residues. V gave up 2 bases and J gave up 6 bases; unmatched junction bases: 7. CDR1 is MNHEY and CDR2 is SMNVEV in the germline V gene (reference sequence). CDR3 sequence reads: CASSLMTGGGAEAFF. CDR3 sequence (DNA): TGTGCCAGCAGTTTAATGACAGGGGGAGGTGCTGAAGCTTTCTTT.

The chain uses TRBV9 and TRBJ2-2; 7 bases are shared with TRBD1. Germline V gives CDR1 SGDLS, CDR2 YYNGEE. This CDR3 is built from 18 residues. V dropped 0 bases and J dropped 0; count of bases not matched to a gene: 8. CDR3 residues: CASSVDPPTGTNTGELFF. For the CDR3, the DNA is TGTGCCAGCAGCGTAGATCCCCCGACAGGGACGAACACCGGGGAGCTGTTTTTT. The variable domain in full, with the rest retrieved from reference TRBV9 and TRBJ2-2, is DSGVTQTPKHLITATGQRVTLRCSPRSGDLSVYWYQQSLDQGLQFLIQYYNGEERAKGNILERFSAQQFPDLHSELNLSSLELGDSALYFCASSVDPPTGTNTGELFFGEGSRLTVL.

This clone was recorded only once. The chain links TRBV4-2 to TRBJ1-2; the match to TRBD1 covers 7 bases. Trimming removed 2 bases from V and 8 bases from J; junction bases left unmatched: 8. The CDR3 totals 14 residues. Germline loops: CDR1 LGHNA, CDR2 YNFKEQ. The CDR3 protein is CASSQPDRDRGYTF. DNA of the CDR3: TGTGCCAGCAGCCAACCCGACAGGGACCGGGGCTACACCTTC.

This chain joins TRBV7-9 and TRBJ2-7; unclear D gene. CDR3 length: 12 residues. Trimming took off 5 bases at V and 3 bases at J, with 8 bases between the two ends. Germline V gene data show CDR1 as SEHNR and CDR2 as FQNEAQ (reference sequence). In nucleotides, the CDR3 is TGTGCCAGCAGCCCCCCCAACTACGAGCAGTACTTC. This encodes CASSPPNYEQYF.

The rearrangement links TRBV2 to TRBJ2-4, with 7 bases that match TRBD2. CDR3 length equals 16 residues. Trimming took 8 bases from V and 7 from J; bases not matched to a gene: 17. CDR1 is SNHLY, CDR2 FYNNEI, per germline. The CDR3 loop reads CASSGTTRTPNNIQYF. CDR3 nucleotide sequence: TGTGCCAGCTCCGGGACTACTAGAACGCCAAACAACATTCAGTACTTC.

This clone was counted a single time. The chain joins TRBV4-2 to TRBJ1-1; 9 nucleotides align to TRBD1. Germline V lookup: CDR1 LGHNA, CDR2 YNFKEQ. The CDR3 sequence is 15 residues long. Trimming removed 1 base from V and 3 bases from J; junction bases left unmatched: 3. The CDR3 region is CASSQGTGEDTEAFF. CDR3 nucleotide sequence: TGTGCCAGCAGCCAAGGGACAGGGGAGGACACTGAAGCTTTCTTT.

This clone has just one count. The rearrangement uses TRBV7-2 and TRBJ2-7; D ambiguous. CDR3 size: 14 residues. V was clipped by 5 bases and J by 6 bases, with 17 bases between them. Germline loops: CDR1 SGHTA, CDR2 FQGNSA. As DNA, the CDR3 is TGTGCCAGCAGCCCGCGTTCCATTTTAACCGAGCAGTACTTC. This encodes CASSPRSILTEQYF.

This sequence joins TRBV5-1 and TRBJ2-3; TRBD1 is a possible D gene (5 bases). The length of the CDR3 is 14 residues. Trimming stripped 4 bases from V and 0 bases from J, with 9 bases between. CDR1 is SGHRS, CDR2 YFSETQ, per germline. The CDR3, as DNA: TGCGCCAGCAGCCCCGACAGCAGCACAGATACGCAGTATTTT. It codes for CASSPDSSTDTQYF.

This chain connects TRBV6-5 to TRBJ1-2, with a tentative D call TRBD1 (6 bases). Looked up from germline, CDR1 is MNHEY and CDR2 is SVGAGI. The CDR3 length is 15 residues. V lost 4 bases to trimming and J lost 6 bases, with 18 bases between them. CDR3 protein: CASSSQGGFLDGYTF. CDR3 in DNA: TGTGCCAGCAGTTCACAAGGGGGTTTTTTAGATGGCTACACCTTC.